This passage covers 18 T cell receptor gamma chains from one sample sequenced in a study of γδ T cells in repeated Plasmodium falciparum infection (dated by TCRdb to the early 2020s). Preparation of the library involved multiplex PCR. The data were produced on an Illumina MiSeq. TCRdb reprocessed the public data with the CATT caller; entries with the same nucleotide sequence were combined afterwards. Present in this sample are about 30,000 gamma-chain clones, over 1.1% of which were seen just once. The ten largest clones represent 19% of the sample. For bulk TCR repertoire analysis, Vgamma9/Vdelta2+ and Vdelta2-negative gammadelta T cell populations were flow-sorted out of peripheral blood mononuclear cells. Sequences were obtained from gamma-delta T cells from blood. The receptors shown here come from a pool of human donors (malaria-infected and uninfected, not separated).

This clone was observed a few times. A single base is all that separates this from a far larger clone, so a read error is likely. The sample has other DNA sequences that encode this CDR3 too. The J gene was not called, though the V gene is TRGV4. Germline CDR1 is EGSTGY and CDR2 is YDSYTSSV. CDR3 length: 13 residues. CDR3 protein: CATWDGPPYKKLF. As DNA, the CDR3 is TGTGCCACCTGGGATGGACCCCCTTATAAGAAACTTTTT.

This clone was seen a handful of times. The protein held in TCRdb is that of a much larger clone and does not match this DNA's translation at residue 11, likely because of a read error; the protein shown is translated from the DNA. The CDR3 region has the DNA TGTGCCACCTGGGATTTTAACAGAATCGGTCGGTTCAAGATATTT. It yields the protein CATWDFNRIGRFKIF. This chain connects TRGV4 to TRGJP1. TCRdb leaves out the J gene; it was filled in here by matching the DNA to germline. CDR3 length equals 15 residues. The J segment lost 12 bases and the V segment lost 3 bases, leaving 16 bases of the junction unmatched. CDR1 EGSTGY and CDR2 YDSYTSSV come from the germline V gene.

This clone was recorded many times. TCRdb's listed protein matches a much larger clone and diverges from this DNA's translation at residue 3, likely through a read error; the protein shown comes from the DNA. The genes are TRGV4 and TRGJ1 or TRGJ2. TCRdb records no J gene; here it was assigned by comparing the DNA to germline. Germline V CDR1 and CDR2: EGSTGY, YDSYTSSV. V trimming: 12 bases; J trimming: 3 bases; junction bases outside the gene matches: 8. There are 11 residues in the CDR3. The CDR3: CASFLYYKKLF. CDR3 coding DNA: TGTGCCTCATTCCTTTATTATAAGAAACTCTTT.

This clone has more than one count but fewer than ten. The protein in TCRdb stems from a much larger clone and differs at residue 4 from this DNA's translation, likely a read error; here the protein is translated from the DNA. The same CDR3 can be traced to other DNA sequences in this sample. The rearrangement uses TRGV3 and TRGJ1 or TRGJ2. Here the J gene was assigned by germline matching of the DNA, as TCRdb has none. This CDR3 spans 14 amino acids. From germline, CDR1 is VTNTFY and CDR2 YDVSTARD (reference sequence). The CDR3 reads CATRDSLYYYKKLF. The CDR3 DNA is TGTGCCACCCGGGACAGCCTTTATTATTATAAGAAACTCTTT.

With regard to this clone: This DNA translates differently at residue 14 from the TCRdb protein, which is that of a much larger clone; a read error is likely, and the protein shown is the DNA's own translation. CDR3 DNA sequence: TGTGCCACCTGGGACAGGCCCCAAGAGTTGGGCAAAAAAGTCAAGGTATTT. Translating it yields CATWDRPQELGKKVKVF. The rearrangement uses TRGV5 and TRGJP. TCRdb carries no J gene annotation; the J gene was assigned here by matching the DNA with germline. This CDR3 has 17 amino acids. Germline V lookup: CDR1 VINAFY, CDR2 YDVSNSKD.

In this sample, this clone turned up a few times. TCRdb's protein, taken from a much larger clone, differs from this DNA's translation at residue 10, likely owing to a read error; the protein displayed comes from the DNA. V is TRGV4 and J is TRGJ1 or TRGJ2. Germline matching of the DNA provided the J gene here, since TCRdb leaves it blank. From germline, CDR1 is EGSTGY and CDR2 YDSYTSSV. V dropped 5 bases and J dropped 8; count of bases not matched to a gene: 15. This CDR3 has 14 amino acids. CDR3 amino acids: CATWATKKYHKKLF. CDR3 sequence (DNA): TGTGCCACCTGGGCCACCAAGAAATATCATAAGAAACTCTTT.

Ten or more counts support this clone. V gene TRGV3 combines with J gene TRGJP2. This CDR3 comprises 12 residues. The junction had 2 bases not matched to a gene; V was cut back by 4 bases and J by 6 bases. Looked up from germline, CDR1 is VTNTFY and CDR2 is YDVSTARD (reference sequence). For the CDR3, the DNA is TGTGCCACCTGGGAGGGTGATTGGATCAAGACGTTT. It encodes CATWEGDWIKTF.

Remarks on this clone: This DNA's translation and the protein TCRdb lists, from a much larger clone, do not match at residue 2, likely due to a read error; the protein shown is translated from the DNA. The CDR3 DNA sequence: TGTACCTTGTGGGATCCCTATTATAAGAAACTCTTT. It translates to CTLWDPYYKKLF. This chain uses TRGV9 with TRGJ1 or TRGJ2. Matching the DNA to germline supplied the J gene, which TCRdb does not give. The germline V gene has CDR1 GITISATS and CDR2 ISYDGTV (reference sequence). The CDR3 sequence is 12 residues long.

In regard to this clone: The amino acid sequence in TCRdb belongs to a much larger clone and departs from this DNA's translation at residue 9, likely a sequencing read error; the sequence shown is translated from the DNA. The rearrangement links TRGV9 to TRGJ1 or TRGJ2. TCRdb offers no J gene call, so here the DNA was matched to germline to obtain one. This CDR3 is built from 13 residues. The ends lost 4 bases at V and 8 bases at J; junction bases unmatched: 11. Germline V gene data show CDR1 as GITISATS and CDR2 as ISYDGTV (reference sequence). The CDR3 nucleotides read TGTGCCTTGTGGGACTCCCCGTGGGATAAGAAACTCTTT. This translates into CALWDSPWDKKLF.

This clone was observed at least ten times. The protein given by TCRdb reflects a much larger clone and differs at residue 11 from this DNA's translation, likely from a read error; the protein shown is the DNA's translation. The V gene is TRGV8, but the J gene lacks a call. Germline V gene sequence: CDR1 VENAVY, CDR2 YDSYNSRV. The CDR3 runs 13 residues. The CDR3 region is CATWDASYYKELF. As DNA, the CDR3 is TGTGCCACCTGGGATGCGTCTTATTATAAGGAACTCTTT.

Ten or more counts support this clone. It is likely a read error: a sequence one base away is far more abundant. The sample carries other DNA sequences with the same CDR3. CDR3 nucleotide sequence: TGTGCCACCTGGGACGGGCGTAGAGGTAGTGATTGGATCAAGACTTTT. It encodes CATWDGRRGSDWIKTF. Here the V gene is TRGV2, but the J gene went uncalled. The CDR3 runs 16 residues. Per the germline V gene, CDR1 is EGSNGY and CDR2 is YDSYNSKV.

This clone is labeled medium-sized. This CDR3 is also generated by other DNA sequences in the sample. Written as DNA, the CDR3 is TGTGCCTTGTGGGAGGCACGGCAAGAGTTGGGCAAAAAAATCAAGGTATTT. Its protein is CALWEARQELGKKIKVF. The chain carries TRGV9 and TRGJP. Unmatched junction bases numbered 3, after V lost 2 bases and J lost 2 bases. The CDR3 loop spans 17 amino acids. Germline-derived CDR1 and CDR2 are GITISATS and ISYDGTV (reference sequence).

This clone has a handful of counts. The TCRdb protein comes from a much larger clone and disagrees with this DNA's translation at residue 11, likely due to a read error; the protein given here is derived from the DNA. The genes are TRGV5 and TRGJP2. The J gene, missing from TCRdb, was assigned here through DNA to germline matching. In germline, CDR1 is VINAFY, CDR2 YDVSNSKD. CDR3 length equals 14 residues. The CDR3 nucleotides read TGTGCCACCTGGGACAGGTCGGGTGATTGGGTCAAGACGTTT. It encodes CATWDRSGDWVKTF.

This clone has a count of ten or more. TCRdb shows a much larger clone's protein in place of this DNA's translation, and the two differ at residue 3, likely through a read error; the protein shown is translated from the DNA. Other DNA variants within this sample encode the same CDR3. The CDR3 DNA sequence: TGTGCCGCCTGGGATGGTTGGTTCAAGATATTT. Translation: CAAWDGWFKIF. The V gene is TRGV4, the J gene TRGJP1. Germline matching of the DNA provided the J gene here, since TCRdb leaves it blank. The CDR3 sequence is 11 residues long. CDR1 is EGSTGY and CDR2 is YDSYTSSV in the germline V gene.

This clone was seen many times. The protein that TCRdb holds for this DNA derives from a much larger clone and differs from the translated DNA at residue 9, which likely indicates a read error; the protein shown here is translated from the DNA. The chain recombines TRGV5 with TRGJ1 or TRGJ2. No J gene was available from TCRdb, and it was assigned here by a germline match of the DNA. Germline V gives CDR1 VINAFY, CDR2 YDVSNSKD. The CDR3 is 14 residues long. V shed 0 bases, J shed 6 bases, and the junction held 8 bases outside the gene matches. The CDR3 bases are TGTGCCACCTGGGACAGGCCGTTAAGTTATAAGAAACTCTTT. Protein sequence: CATWDRPLSYKKLF.

This clone occurred many times. A much larger clone differs by one base, so this may be a read error. The chain carries TRGV9 and TRGJ1 or TRGJ2. The CDR3 length is 16 residues. V shed 0 bases and J 7 bases; nucleotides not matched to a gene: 15. The germline gives CDR1 GITISATS, CDR2 ISYDGTV (reference sequence). The CDR3 DNA reads TGTGCCTTGTGGGAGGTGGGGTCCGGATGTTGCTATAAGAAACTCTTT. This codes for CALWEVGSGCCYKKLF.

There are a few counts of this clone. The J gene is given as TRGJ1 or TRGJ2, and the V gene is not called. The CDR3 covers 17 residues. CDR3 DNA: TGTGCCACCTGGGACAGGTTTGTCCCCCCGAATTATTATAAGAAACTCTTT. Its protein is CATWDRFVPPNYYKKLF.

As for this clone: Translating this DNA gives a protein that differs at residue 9 from the TCRdb one, which belongs to a much larger clone; a read error is likely, and the protein shown is this translation. The chain links TRGV3 to TRGJ1 or TRGJ2. TCRdb gives no J gene; it was assigned here by matching the DNA to germline. This CDR3 comprises 12 residues. The junction had 11 bases not matched to a gene; V was cut back by 3 bases and J by 12 bases. Germline values: CDR1 VTNTFY, CDR2 YDVSTARD (reference sequence). The CDR3 DNA reads TGTGCCACCTGGGACCGTATACATAGGAAACTCTTT. Protein sequence: CATWDRIHRKLF.